What follows is one T cell receptor (beta chain) and its context. This sample is drawn from a study of blood T cell repertoires in COVID-19. Study-level background: From T cells, B-cell-depleted T cells, or PBMCs came the material, which was cDNA or gDNA.

The germline V and J ends were trimmed by 3 bases and 7 bases, with 9 bases remaining between them. This CDR3 has 12 residues. The germline gives CDR1 SGHTA, CDR2 FQGNSA. Some clones are missing from TCRdb's copy, which holds only in-frame ones; the method was immunoSEQ multiplex PCR. This table holds some 260,000 clones, about 90% found once. The source is a man between 18 and 35 years old with active or convalescent COVID-19. The sequenced sample was peripheral blood. The chain carries TRBV7-2 and TRBJ1-2, with a tentative D call TRBD1 (5 bases). This CDR3 is CASSFRQSGYTF. The CDR3 bases are TGTGCCAGCAGCTTTCGACAGAGTGGCTACACCTTC.